The clone carrying this T cell receptor beta chain appeared once. Its specificity is not known. This specimen belongs to a study of cytomegalovirus exposure and HLA in healthy donors. The primer mix had 60 Vbeta and 13 Jbeta primers. Produced via immunoSEQ multiplex PCR; TCRdb's table is partial and in-frame only. The table records approximately 290,000 clones, 75% to 90% of them present only once. It was healthy bone marrow donors who served as donors. CDR3 size: 16 residues. After removal of 0 bases from V and 5 bases from J, the junction contained 7 bases not matched to a gene. Per the germline V gene, CDR1 is SGHRS and CDR2 is YFSETQ. General study results and limits: The study flagged about 150 TCR beta chains as cytomegalovirus-associated. Sequencing had likely introduced a cluster of highly shared sequence variants as an artifact. Later findings reportedly placed an Asian-associated ancestry cluster below the roughly 670-donor mean for N-insertions.

Sequencing input: PBMCs. V usage is TRBV5-1 and J usage is TRBJ2-1; TRBD2 aligns across 8 bases. The receptor's source is a girl aged 2 to 10 in good health and CMV-seronegative. CDR3 DNA sequence: TGCGCCAGCAGCTTGGAGGGAGCGGGAGTAAACAATGAGCAGTTCTTC. Encoded protein: CASSLEGAGVNNEQFF. Filled out from reference TRBV5-1 and TRBJ2-1, the complete variable domain reads KAGVTQTPRYLIKTRGQQVTLSCSPISGHRSVSWYQQTPGQGLQFLFEYFSETQRNKGNFPGRFSGRQFSNSRSEMNVSTLELGDSALYLCASSLEGAGVNNEQFFGPGTRLTVL.